These 20 T cell receptor beta chains share one sample of origin, sequenced in a study of blood T cell repertoires in COVID-19. Assay used: immunoSEQ multiplex PCR; TCRdb lists only in-frame clones, some missing. The sample lists a few hundred thousand clones; around 88% were seen once. The sequenced material came from peripheral blood. The receptors shown here come from a woman between 50 and 59 years old with acute or convalescent COVID-19.

The V gene is TRBV28, the J gene TRBJ1-3; 10 bases fit TRBD1. CDR3 length equals 17 residues. Germline loops: CDR1 MDHEN, CDR2 SYDVKM. Trimming removed 7 bases from V and 4 bases from J; junction bases left unmatched: 13. CDR3 DNA: TGTGCCAGCAATACCGTGGCAGCGGGACAGGGGGGAAACACCATATATTTT. Translated, it gives CASNTVAAGQGGNTIYF.

This chain uses TRBV2 with TRBJ2-5, with D unclear. Trimming left V 5 bases short and J 2 bases short, with 12 bases between. The length of the CDR3 is 14 residues. Germline loops: CDR1 SNHLY, CDR2 FYNNEI. The DNA for the CDR3 is TGTGCCAGCAGTCCAGACACCCAGCAAGAGACCCAGTACTTC. Protein: CASSPDTQQETQYF.

The rearrangement links TRBV30 to TRBJ1-1; possible D gene TRBD1, 6 bases. The germline gives CDR1 GTSNPN, CDR2 SVGIG (reference sequence). CDR3 length: 13 amino acids. V lost 5 bases to trimming and J lost 5 bases, with 15 bases between them. CDR3 in DNA: TGTGCCTGGGCAGGGTGGGGGCTAACTGAAGCTTTCTTT. This codes for CAWAGWGLTEAFF.

The V call is TRBV29-1, the J call TRBJ1-2; TRBD1 is a possible D gene (5 bases). Deletions cut 6 bases from V and 8 bases from J, with 19 bases between. This CDR3 is 13 amino acids long. Germline V gene data show CDR1 as SQVTM and CDR2 as ANQGSEA. The CDR3 DNA reads as TGCAGCGTAGCCCCCCAGGGAGGAGACGGCTACACCTTC. Translating it yields CSVAPQGGDGYTF.

This chain's CDR3 is CASSRSAASGRSEQYF. The CDR3 nucleotides read TGTGCCAGCAGCCGCTCCGCGGCTAGCGGGAGATCCGAGCAGTACTTC. The chain combines TRBV14 with TRBJ2-7; 10 bases align to TRBD2. The V segment lost 4 bases and the J segment 6 bases; nucleotides outside the gene matches: 12. CDR1 is SGHDN, CDR2 FVKESK, per germline. The CDR3 sequence is 16 residues long.

This sequence joins TRBV4-2 and TRBJ1-5; no firm D call. Trimming shortened V by 0 bases and J by 2 bases, and 14 bases separated the two germline ends. Looked up from germline, CDR1 is LGHNA and CDR2 is YNFKEQ. The CDR3 consists of 17 residues. The CDR3 reads CASSQDSSEAGNQPQHF. In DNA, the CDR3 is TGTGCCAGCAGCCAAGATTCGAGTGAGGCAGGCAATCAGCCCCAGCATTTT.

This clone was counted only a few times. V gene TRBV27 combines with J gene TRBJ2-3, with 7 nucleotides matching TRBD1. The germline CDR1 and CDR2 sequences are MNHEY and SMNVEV (reference sequence). This CDR3 is built from 14 residues. V shed 4 bases, J shed 1 base, and the junction held 2 bases outside the gene matches. CDR3 amino acids: CASSSGQGTDTQYF. DNA of the CDR3: TGTGCCAGCAGTTCCGGACAGGGCACAGATACGCAGTATTTT.

The V and J genes are TRBV7-2 and TRBJ1-4; D perhaps matches TRBD1 (5 bases). From germline, CDR1 is SGHTA and CDR2 FQGNSA. The CDR3 has 14 residues. Deletions cut 2 bases from V and 7 bases from J, with 11 bases between. The CDR3 loop reads CASSLMEGSEKLFF. CDR3 nucleotide sequence: TGTGCCAGCAGCTTAATGGAGGGGAGTGAAAAACTGTTTTTT. Full variable domain (outside the CDR3, taken from reference TRBV7-2 and TRBJ1-4): GAGVSQSPSNKVTEKGKDVELRCDPISGHTALYWYRQSLGQGLEFLIYFQGNSAPDKSGLPSDRFSAERTGGSVSTLTIQRTQQEDSAVYLCASSLMEGSEKLFFGSGTQLSVL.

This clone was detected once. CDR3 sequence: CASRLVTQGTEAFF. CDR3 nucleotide sequence: TGTGCCAGTCGTCTCGTAACCCAGGGAACTGAAGCTTTCTTT. The chain employs TRBV19 and TRBJ1-1; D might be TRBD1 (5 bases). This CDR3 spans 14 amino acids. Germline V gene data show CDR1 as LNHDA and CDR2 as SQIVND (reference sequence). The V end was cut by 8 bases, the J end by 5 bases, with 18 bases between.

V usage is TRBV7-9 and J usage is TRBJ2-3; tentative D call: TRBD2 (6 bases). Germline V gene data show CDR1 as SEHNR and CDR2 as FQNEAQ (reference sequence). The CDR3 has 15 residues. The V gene lost 5 bases and the J gene lost 0 bases, with 12 bases spanning the gap. The CDR3 bases are TGTGCCAGCAGCCTCGCTAGCGTGAGCACAGATACGCAGTATTTT. Its translation is CASSLASVSTDTQYF.

The chain is built from TRBV12-3 or TRBV12-4 and TRBJ1-2, with D perhaps matching TRBD1 (6 bases). V shed 5 bases and J shed 5 bases, with 12 bases lying between them. This CDR3 is built from 13 residues. The CDR3 reads CASSRSRGYGYTF. In DNA form, the CDR3 reads TGTGCCAGCAGTCGAAGCAGGGGTTATGGCTACACCTTC.

This clone came up a few times. The V gene is TRBV18, the J gene TRBJ2-7, with unresolved D. V lost 2 bases to trimming and J lost 0 bases, with 8 bases between them. CDR1 KGHSH and CDR2 LQKENI come from the germline V gene. The CDR3 totals 14 residues. The CDR3 protein is CASSPSPSSYEQYV. DNA for the CDR3: TGTGCCAGCTCACCATCGCCGAGCTCCTACGAGCAGTACGTC.

V gene TRBV11-2 combines with J gene TRBJ2-1; D not certain. Germline CDR1 reads SGHAT; CDR2 reads FQNNGV. The CDR3 extends over 15 amino acids. Trimming took off 1 base at V and 2 bases at J, with 9 bases between the two ends. In nucleotides, the CDR3 is TGTGCCAGCAGCTTAGGCCCGTCGGCCTACAATGAGCAGTTCTTC. Translating gives CASSLGPSAYNEQFF. The whole variable domain, filled in from reference TRBV11-2 and TRBJ2-1, reads EAGVAQSPRYKIIEKRQSVAFWCNPISGHATLYWYQQILGQGPKLLIQFQNNGVVDDSQLPKDRFSAERLKGVDSTLKIQPAKLEDSAVYLCASSLGPSAYNEQFFGPGTRLTVL.

This chain connects TRBV20-1 to TRBJ2-3, with D uncertain. The CDR3 extends over 11 amino acids. The germline gives CDR1 DFQATT, CDR2 SNEGSKA (reference sequence). V shed 6 bases and J shed 0 bases, with 4 bases lying between them. The DNA of the CDR3 is TGCAGTGCCAGGAGCACAGATACGCAGTATTTT. It encodes CSARSTDTQYF.

V usage is TRBV7-9 and J usage is TRBJ1-1, with D maybe TRBD1 (6 bases). From germline, CDR1 is SEHNR and CDR2 FQNEAQ (reference sequence). The ends were cut back, 0 bases at V and 8 bases at J, with 7 bases in the middle. This CDR3 comprises 12 residues. The CDR3 DNA reads TGTGCCAGCAGCTTAGCCACAGGGGAAGCTTTCTTT. Translation: CASSLATGEAFF.

Concerning this clone: The sample holds other DNA sequences that translate to the same CDR3. V gene TRBV12-3 or TRBV12-4 combines with J gene TRBJ2-5; D is ambiguous. V lost 1 base to trimming and J lost 2 bases, with 5 bases between them. This CDR3 contains 13 residues. The CDR3 here is CASSLGQQETQYF. Here the CDR3 DNA reads TGTGCCAGCAGTTTAGGGCAGCAAGAGACCCAGTACTTC.

The chain couples TRBV19 to TRBJ1-5; D unresolved. The ends were cut back, 8 bases at V and 7 bases at J, with 21 bases in the middle. Germline CDR1 is LNHDA and CDR2 is SQIVND (reference sequence). The CDR3 is 15 amino acids. Written as DNA, the CDR3 is TGTGCCAGTTCGGTATTGGGCACGGGGATCCAGCCCCAGCATTTT. Protein sequence: CASSVLGTGIQPQHF.

V and J are TRBV6-6 and TRBJ1-4; 7 bases line up with TRBD1. Looked up from germline, CDR1 is MNHNY and CDR2 is SVGAGI (reference sequence). V was pared by 6 bases and J by 8 bases, with 12 bases of the junction left unmatched. This CDR3 spans 15 amino acids. The CDR3 region is CASRPRDSPEEKLFF. In DNA, the CDR3 is TGTGCCAGCAGGCCACGGGACAGCCCTGAGGAAAAACTGTTTTTT.

This clone has more than one count but fewer than ten. The CDR3, as DNA: TGTGCCAGCAGTCTACAGGAGAATCAGCCCCAGCATTTT. Amino acid sequence: CASSLQENQPQHF. The chain is built from TRBV6-5 and TRBJ1-5; D is perhaps TRBD1 (5 bases). CDR1 and CDR2 from the germline V gene are MNHEY and SVGAGI. This CDR3 spans 13 amino acids. The ends were cut back, 5 bases at V and 4 bases at J, with 9 bases in the middle.

The chain carries TRBV24-1 and TRBJ1-1; weak D call: TRBD1 (5 bases). CDR3 length: 13 amino acids. Germline CDR1 reads KGHDR; CDR2 reads SFDVKD. With 3 bases removed from V and 3 bases from J, the gap between germline ends came to 7 bases. In DNA form, the CDR3 reads TGTGCCACCAGTGATCGGGGGGACACTGAAGCTTTCTTT. Protein sequence: CATSDRGDTEAFF.